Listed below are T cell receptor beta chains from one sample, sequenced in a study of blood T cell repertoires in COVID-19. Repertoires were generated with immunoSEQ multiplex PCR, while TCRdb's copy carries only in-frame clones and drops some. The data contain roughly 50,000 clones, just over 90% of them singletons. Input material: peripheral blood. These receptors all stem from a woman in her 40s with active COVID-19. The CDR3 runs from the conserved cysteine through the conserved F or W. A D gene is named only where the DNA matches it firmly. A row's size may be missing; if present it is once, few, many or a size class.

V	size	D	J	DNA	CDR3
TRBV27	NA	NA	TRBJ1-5	TGTGCCACCTCAGCGGGAACAGGGCTCCACGGTCAGCCCCAGCATTTT	CATSAGTGLHGQPQHF
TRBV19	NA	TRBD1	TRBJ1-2	TGTGCCAGTAGTATGAACAGGGGCCAGGGCTACACCTTC	CASSMNRGQGYTF
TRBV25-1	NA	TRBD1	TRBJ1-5	TGTGCCAGCAGTGAGACAGGGTATAATCAGCCCCAGCATTTT	CASSETGYNQPQHF
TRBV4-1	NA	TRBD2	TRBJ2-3	TGCGCCAGCAACCCGATAGCGGGGGGCAGCACAGATACGCAGTATTTT	CASNPIAGGSTDTQYF
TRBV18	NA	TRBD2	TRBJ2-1	TGTGCCAGCTCGCCAACTAGCGGGGGGCTCAATGAGCAGTTCTTC	CASSPTSGGLNEQFF
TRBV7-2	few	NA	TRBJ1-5	TGTGCCAGCAGCTTAACCAGGAATCAGCCCCAGCATTTT	CASSLTRNQPQHF
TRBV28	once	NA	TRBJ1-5	TGTGCCAGCAACATACAGAACAATCAGCCCCAGCATTTT	CASNIQNNQPQHF
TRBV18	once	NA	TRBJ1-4	TGTGCCAGCTCGTCACTTGTTCCGGGATCAAATGAAAAACTGTTTTTT	CASSSLVPGSNEKLFF
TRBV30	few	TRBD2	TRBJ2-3	TGTGCCTGGAGGTCTAGCGGGGGGTTCTGGATAGGAGATACGCAGTATTTT	CAWRSSGGFWIGDTQYF
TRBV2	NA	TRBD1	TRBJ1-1	TGTGCCAGCCGGCCGGACAGGCTGGGATCTGAAGCTTTCTTT	CASRPDRLGSEAFF
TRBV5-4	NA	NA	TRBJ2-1	TGTGCCAGCAGCTTGGGCACAAACTACAATGAGCAGTTCTTC	CASSLGTNYNEQFF
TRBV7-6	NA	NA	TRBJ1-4	TGTGCCAGCAGCATCGGCGCTGCGGCTAATGAAAAACTGTTTTTT	CASSIGAAANEKLFF
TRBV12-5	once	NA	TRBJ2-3	TGTGCTAGTGCCATCTACGGCACAGATACGCAGTATTTT	CASAIYGTDTQYF
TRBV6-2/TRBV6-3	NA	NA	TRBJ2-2	TGTGCCAGCAGTTATTGGCTGCAAAAGAACACCGGGGAGCTGTTTTTT	CASSYWLQKNTGELFF
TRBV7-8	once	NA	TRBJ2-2	TGTGCCAGCAGACCCCAGGGGAACACCGGGGAGCTGTTTTTT	CASRPQGNTGELFF
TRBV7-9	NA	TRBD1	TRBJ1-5	TGTGCCAGCAGCCCTAGCGGACAGGGGGAAGGACAGCCCCAGCATTTT	CASSPSGQGEGQPQHF
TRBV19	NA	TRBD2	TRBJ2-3	TGTGCCAGTAGTATTAGGGCTAGCGGGGGCGCAGATACGCAGTATTTT	CASSIRASGGADTQYF
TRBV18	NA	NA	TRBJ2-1	TGTGCCAGCTCACCCTCTTATGAGCAGTTCTTC	CASSPSYEQFF
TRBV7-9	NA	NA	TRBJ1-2	TGTGCCAGCAGCCCAAAACCCGGGACATCACCGGGGTCGTACTATGGCTACACCTTC	CASSPKPGTSPGSYYGYTF
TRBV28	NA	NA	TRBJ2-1	TGTGCCAGCAGTTTGGGAGGAGTCAGGAACAATGAGCAGTTCTTC	CASSLGGVRNNEQFF
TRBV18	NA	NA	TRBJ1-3	TGTGCCAGCTCACCACCGGTTGGCGTGACTCGCACTGGAAACACCATATATTTT	CASSPPVGVTRTGNTIYF
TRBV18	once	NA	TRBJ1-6	TGTGCCAGCTCCCTGGGGAGAGAAAATAATTCACCCCTCCACTTT	CASSLGRENNSPLHF
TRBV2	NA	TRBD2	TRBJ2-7	TGTGCCAGCAGTGTGGGACTAGCGAGAAACTACGAGCAGTACTTC	CASSVGLARNYEQYF
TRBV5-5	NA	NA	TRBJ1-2	TGTGCCAGCAGTTTAACCGGGGGAGGGGGCTACACCTTC	CASSLTGGGGYTF
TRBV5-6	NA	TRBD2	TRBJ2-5	TGTGCCAGCAGCTTGGGAACTAGCGGGGTAGAGACCCAGTACTTC	CASSLGTSGVETQYF
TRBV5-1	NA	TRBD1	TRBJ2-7	TGCGCCAGCAGTTTTCGGCCTCAGGGGGAAGCGTCCTACGAGCAGTACTTC	CASSFRPQGEASYEQYF
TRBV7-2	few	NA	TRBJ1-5	TGTGCCAGCACCGCTGGAGGAGAACAGCCCCAGCATTTT	CASTAGGEQPQHF
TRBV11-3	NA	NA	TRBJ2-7	TGTGCCAGCAGCTCGGTAAGGAGGAGCTCCTACGAGCAGTACTTC	CASSSVRRSSYEQYF
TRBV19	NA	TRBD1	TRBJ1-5	TGTGCCAGTAGTACAAAACAGGGGGCTGGCAATCAGCCCCAGCATTTT	CASSTKQGAGNQPQHF
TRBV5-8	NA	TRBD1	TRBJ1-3	TGTGCCAGCAGCTTAGGACAGGGAACTGGAAACACCATATATTTT	CASSLGQGTGNTIYF
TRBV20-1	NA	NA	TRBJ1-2	TGCAGTGCTAGTTACAGAGACTATGGCTACACCTTC	CSASYRDYGYTF
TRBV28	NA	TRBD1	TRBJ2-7	TGTGCCAGCAGTGCCTCCGGGACAGGGGGCCGAGAGCAGTACTTC	CASSASGTGGREQYF
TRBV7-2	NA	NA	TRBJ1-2	TGTGCCAGCAGCTTGACAGCTAACTATGGCTACACCTTC	CASSLTANYGYTF
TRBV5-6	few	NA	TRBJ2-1	TGTGCCAGCAGCCGAATCACGGATGAGCAGTTCTTC	CASSRITDEQFF
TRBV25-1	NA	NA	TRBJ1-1	TGTGCCAGCAGTGAGATGGGCCGGTTGGGAGACACTGAAGCTTTCTTT	CASSEMGRLGDTEAFF
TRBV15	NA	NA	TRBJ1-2	TGTGCCACCAGCAGAGATCGGGACTATGGCTACACCTTC	CATSRDRDYGYTF
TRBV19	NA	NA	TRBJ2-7	TGTGCCAGTAGTCCCCGCGGTGAGCGCTACGAGCAGTACTTC	CASSPRGERYEQYF
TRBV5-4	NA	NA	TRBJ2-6	TGTGCCAGCAGCTTGTCGGGCAGACAGTATTACTCTGGGGCCAACGTCCTGACTTTC	CASSLSGRQYYSGANVLTF
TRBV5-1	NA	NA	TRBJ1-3	TGCGCCAGCAGCTTGCCCGGGGGAGGAAACACCATATATTTT	CASSLPGGGNTIYF
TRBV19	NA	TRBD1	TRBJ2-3	TGTGCCAGTAGTATAAGCGGTGGGACAGGGCAGGGGACAGATACGCAGTATTTT	CASSISGGTGQGTDTQYF
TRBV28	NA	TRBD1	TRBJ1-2	TGTGCCAGCAGAGCCCGGGACAGGGATGGCTACACCTTC	CASRARDRDGYTF
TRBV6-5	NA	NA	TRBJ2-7	TGTGCCAGCAGTTACTCGGGCAGAGACCACTCCGAGCAGTACTTC	CASSYSGRDHSEQYF
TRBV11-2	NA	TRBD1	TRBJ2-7	TGTGCCAGCAGCACGCTAGTCGGGACAGGGGTCTACGAGCAGTACTTC	CASSTLVGTGVYEQYF
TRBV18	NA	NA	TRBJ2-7	TGTGCCAGCTCACCAGGGGCCTCCTACGAGCAGTACTTC	CASSPGASYEQYF
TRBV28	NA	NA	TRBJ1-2	TGTGTCAGCAGCCAGGTCGACCTTAACTATGGCTACACCTTC	CVSSQVDLNYGYTF
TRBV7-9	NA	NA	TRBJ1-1	TGTGCCAGCAGCTCGATTGGTGGACTCACTGAAGCTTTCTTT	CASSSIGGLTEAFF
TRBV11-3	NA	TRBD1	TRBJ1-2	TGTGCCAGCAGCTCCCGGACAGGGCTAAACTATGGCTACACCTTC	CASSSRTGLNYGYTF
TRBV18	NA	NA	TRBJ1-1	TGTGCCAGCTCACCACTTCTAGGCCTGGTGGACACTGAAGCTTTCTTT	CASSPLLGLVDTEAFF
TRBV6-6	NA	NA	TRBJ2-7	TGTGCCAGCAGTTACTCTGCTCGGTACTCCTACGAGCAGTACTTC	CASSYSARYSYEQYF
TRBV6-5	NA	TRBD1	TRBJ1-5	TGTGCCAGCAGTCTGGACAGGGTGGGCCAGCCCCAGCATTTT	CASSLDRVGQPQHF
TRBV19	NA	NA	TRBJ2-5	TGTGCCAGTAGCCAAGGGGGCCAAGAGACCCAGTACTTC	CASSQGGQETQYF
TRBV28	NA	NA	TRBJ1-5	TGTGCCAGCAGCTGGACACTGGCCTACAATCAGCCCCAGCATTTT	CASSWTLAYNQPQHF
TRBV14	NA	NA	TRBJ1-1	TGTGCCAGCAGCCAAGCCGGGAGGGGCCTCGGAGCTTTCTTT	CASSQAGRGLGAFF
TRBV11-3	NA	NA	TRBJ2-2	TGTGCCAGCAGCTTAGATAGCACCGGGGAGCTGTTTTTT	CASSLDSTGELFF
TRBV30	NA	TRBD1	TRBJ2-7	TGTGCCTGGAGTGTACAGGGGACCGGGCAAGGCGAGCAGTACTTC	CAWSVQGTGQGEQYF